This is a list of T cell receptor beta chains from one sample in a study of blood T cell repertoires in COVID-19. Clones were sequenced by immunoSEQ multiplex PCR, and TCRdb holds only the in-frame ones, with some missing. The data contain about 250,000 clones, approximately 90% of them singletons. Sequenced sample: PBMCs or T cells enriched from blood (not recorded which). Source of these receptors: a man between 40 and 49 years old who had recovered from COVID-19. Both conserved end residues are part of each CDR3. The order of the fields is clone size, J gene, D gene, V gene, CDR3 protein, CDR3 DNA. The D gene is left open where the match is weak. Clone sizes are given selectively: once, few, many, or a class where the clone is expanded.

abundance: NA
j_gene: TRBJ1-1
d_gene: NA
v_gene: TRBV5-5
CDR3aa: CASSLLGTEAFF
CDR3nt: TGTGCCAGCAGCCTTCTAGGTACTGAAGCTTTCTTT

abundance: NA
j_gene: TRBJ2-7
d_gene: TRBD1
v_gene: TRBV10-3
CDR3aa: CAISKQQGQPYEQYF
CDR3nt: TGTGCCATCAGTAAACAACAGGGACAGCCCTACGAGCAGTACTTC

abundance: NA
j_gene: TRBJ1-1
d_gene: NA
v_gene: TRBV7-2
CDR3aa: CASSLIGAVGTEAFF
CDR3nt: TGTGCCAGCAGCTTAATAGGGGCCGTCGGCACTGAAGCTTTCTTT

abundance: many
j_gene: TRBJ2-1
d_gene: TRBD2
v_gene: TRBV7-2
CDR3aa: CASSPKGLALSYNEQFF
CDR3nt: TGTGCCAGCAGCCCGAAGGGACTAGCCCTCTCCTACAATGAGCAGTTCTTC

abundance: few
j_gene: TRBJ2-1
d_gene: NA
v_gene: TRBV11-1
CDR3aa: CASSPRQDLIYNEQFF
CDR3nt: TGTGCCAGCAGCCCCCGACAGGATTTAATTTACAATGAGCAGTTCTTC

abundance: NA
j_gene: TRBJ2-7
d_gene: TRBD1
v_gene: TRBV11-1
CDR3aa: CASSLAGTGGYEQYF
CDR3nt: TGTGCCAGCAGCTTAGCCGGGACAGGGGGCTACGAGCAGTACTTC

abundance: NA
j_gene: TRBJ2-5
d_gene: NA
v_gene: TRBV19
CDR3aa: CASKPRGGETQYF
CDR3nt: TGTGCCAGTAAACCCAGGGGCGGGGAGACCCAGTACTTC

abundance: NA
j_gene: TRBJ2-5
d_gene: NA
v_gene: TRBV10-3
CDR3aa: CAISESPGGVTTETQYF
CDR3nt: TGTGCCATCAGTGAGTCCCCTGGAGGGGTGACTACGGAGACCCAGTACTTC

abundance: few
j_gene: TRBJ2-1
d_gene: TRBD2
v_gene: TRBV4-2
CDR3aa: CASSQDWVAGAPDAEQFF
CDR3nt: TGTGCCAGCAGCCAAGATTGGGTAGCGGGGGCGCCCGACGCTGAGCAGTTCTTC

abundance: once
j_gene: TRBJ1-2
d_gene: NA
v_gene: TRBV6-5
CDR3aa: CASSYSQGGYTF
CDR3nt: TGTGCCAGCAGTTACTCGCAGGGGGGCTACACCTTC

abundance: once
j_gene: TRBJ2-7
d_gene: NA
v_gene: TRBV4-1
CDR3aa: CASSQDGLANAYEQYF
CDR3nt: TGCGCCAGCAGCCAAGATGGCCTAGCGAACGCCTACGAGCAGTACTTC

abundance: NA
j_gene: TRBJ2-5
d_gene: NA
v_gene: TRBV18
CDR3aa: CASSISGETQYF
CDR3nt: TGTGCCAGCTCAATCTCAGGGGAGACCCAGTACTTC

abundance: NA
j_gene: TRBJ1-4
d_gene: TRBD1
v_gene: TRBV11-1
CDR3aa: CASSPNGAGGEKLFF
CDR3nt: TGTGCCAGCAGCCCCAATGGCGCAGGGGGCGAAAAACTGTTTTTT

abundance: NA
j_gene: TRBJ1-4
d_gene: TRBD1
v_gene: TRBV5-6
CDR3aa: CASSFGQGNEKLFF
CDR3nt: TGTGCCAGCAGTTTTGGACAGGGAAATGAAAAACTGTTTTTT

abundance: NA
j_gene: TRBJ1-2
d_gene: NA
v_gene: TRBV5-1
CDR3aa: CASSLGGREYGYTF
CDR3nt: TGCGCCAGCAGCTTGGGAGGCCGGGAGTATGGCTACACCTTC

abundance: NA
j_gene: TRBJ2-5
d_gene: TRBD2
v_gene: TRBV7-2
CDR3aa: CAGEGRGTSGGEQETQYF
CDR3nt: TGTGCCGGGGAGGGGAGGGGGACTAGCGGCGGGGAACAAGAGACCCAGTACTTC

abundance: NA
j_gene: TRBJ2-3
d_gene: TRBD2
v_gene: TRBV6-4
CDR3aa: CASRTSGTDTQYF
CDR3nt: TGTGCCAGCAGGACTAGCGGCACAGATACGCAGTATTTT

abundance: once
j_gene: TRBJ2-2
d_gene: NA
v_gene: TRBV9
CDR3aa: CASSEGTIGGQLFF
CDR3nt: TGTGCCAGCAGCGAGGGGACGATCGGGGGGCAGCTGTTTTTT

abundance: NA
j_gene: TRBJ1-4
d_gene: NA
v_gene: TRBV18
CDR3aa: CASSPPGNPGEKLFF
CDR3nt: TGTGCCAGCTCACCCCCCGGGAATCCTGGGGAAAAACTGTTTTTT

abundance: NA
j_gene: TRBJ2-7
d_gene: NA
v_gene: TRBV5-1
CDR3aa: CASSLGGLSYEQYF
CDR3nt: TGCGCCAGCAGCTTGGGGGGGCTCTCCTACGAGCAGTACTTC

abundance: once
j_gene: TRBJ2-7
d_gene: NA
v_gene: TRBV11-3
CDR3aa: CASSFQGSSYEQYF
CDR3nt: TGTGCCAGCAGCTTCCAGGGTTCCTCCTACGAGCAGTACTTC

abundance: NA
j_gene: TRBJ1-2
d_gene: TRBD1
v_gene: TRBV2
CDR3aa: CASSEQGQGDGYTF
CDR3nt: TGTGCCAGCAGTGAACAGGGACAGGGGGACGGCTACACCTTC

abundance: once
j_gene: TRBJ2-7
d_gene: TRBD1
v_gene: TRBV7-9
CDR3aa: CASSALQGADYEQYF
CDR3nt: TGTGCCAGCAGCGCTCTACAGGGGGCGGATTACGAGCAGTACTTC

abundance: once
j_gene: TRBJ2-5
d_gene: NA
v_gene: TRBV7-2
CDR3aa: CASSLLRGETQYF
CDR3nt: TGTGCCAGCAGCTTACTACGAGGTGAGACCCAGTACTTC

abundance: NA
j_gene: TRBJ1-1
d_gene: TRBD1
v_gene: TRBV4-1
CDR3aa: CASSRDRGVGNTEAFF
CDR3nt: TGCGCCAGCAGCCGGGACAGGGGGGTCGGGAACACTGAAGCTTTCTTT

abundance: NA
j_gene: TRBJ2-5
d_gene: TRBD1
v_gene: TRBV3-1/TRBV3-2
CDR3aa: CASSQLDRVGETQYF
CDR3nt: TGTGCCAGCAGCCAACTGGACAGGGTGGGGGAGACCCAGTACTTC

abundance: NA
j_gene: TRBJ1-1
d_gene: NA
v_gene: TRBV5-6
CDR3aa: CASSRRGARNTEAFF
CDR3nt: TGTGCCAGCAGCCGACGGGGGGCGCGGAACACTGAAGCTTTCTTT

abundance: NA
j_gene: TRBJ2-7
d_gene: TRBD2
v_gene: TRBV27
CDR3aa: CASSNLTGTRYIYEQYF
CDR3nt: TGTGCCAGCAGTAATTTAACCGGGACTAGGTATATCTACGAGCAGTACTTC

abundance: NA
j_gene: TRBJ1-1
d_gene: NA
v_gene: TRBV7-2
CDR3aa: CASSLSRNTEAFF
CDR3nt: TGTGCCAGCAGCTTATCCAGGAACACTGAAGCTTTCTTT

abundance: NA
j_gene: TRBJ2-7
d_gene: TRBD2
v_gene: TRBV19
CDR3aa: CASSFGQGGDEQYF
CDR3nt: TGTGCCAGTAGTTTCGGGCAGGGAGGGGACGAGCAGTACTTC

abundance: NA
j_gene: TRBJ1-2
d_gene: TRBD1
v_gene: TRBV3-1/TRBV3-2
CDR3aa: CASSQSTGGYGYTF
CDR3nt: TGTGCCAGCAGCCAATCGACAGGGGGCTATGGCTACACCTTC

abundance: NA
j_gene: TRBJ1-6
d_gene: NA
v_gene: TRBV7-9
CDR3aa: CAGGAAPPNSPLHF
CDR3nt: TGTGCCGGCGGGGCAGCTCCCCCCAATTCACCCCTCCACTTT

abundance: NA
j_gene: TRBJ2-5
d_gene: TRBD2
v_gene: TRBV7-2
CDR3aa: CASSFSGSPETQYF
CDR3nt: TGTGCCAGCAGCTTTAGCGGGAGCCCAGAGACCCAGTACTTC

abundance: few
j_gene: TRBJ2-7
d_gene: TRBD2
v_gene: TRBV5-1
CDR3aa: CASSIIGLAAYEQYF
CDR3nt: TGCGCCAGCAGCATTATAGGACTAGCGGCCTACGAGCAGTACTTC

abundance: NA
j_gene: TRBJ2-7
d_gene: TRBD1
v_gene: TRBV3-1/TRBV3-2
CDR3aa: CASSPGTGTGGYEQYF
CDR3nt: TGTGCCAGCAGCCCGGGGACCGGGACAGGGGGCTACGAGCAGTACTTC

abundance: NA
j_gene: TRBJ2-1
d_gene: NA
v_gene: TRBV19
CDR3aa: CASSIDPGNEQFF
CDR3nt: TGTGCCAGTAGTATAGATCCGGGAAATGAGCAGTTCTTC

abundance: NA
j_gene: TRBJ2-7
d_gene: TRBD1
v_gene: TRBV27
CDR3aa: CASRPRDRAYEQYF
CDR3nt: TGTGCCAGCCGTCCGCGGGACAGGGCCTACGAGCAGTACTTC

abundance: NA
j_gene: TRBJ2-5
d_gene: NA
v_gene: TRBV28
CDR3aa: CASSRKRETQYF
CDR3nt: TGTGCCAGCAGTCGAAAGCGAGAGACCCAGTACTTC

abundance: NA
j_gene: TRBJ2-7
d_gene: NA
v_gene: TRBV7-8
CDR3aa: CASSSRRLSAYEQYF
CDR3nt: TGTGCCAGCAGCTCTAGGAGGCTATCTGCCTACGAGCAGTACTTC

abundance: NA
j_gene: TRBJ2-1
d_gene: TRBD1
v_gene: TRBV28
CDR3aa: CASRTGQGLPNEQFF
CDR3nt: TGTGCCAGCAGGACGGGACAGGGTCTTCCAAATGAGCAGTTCTTC

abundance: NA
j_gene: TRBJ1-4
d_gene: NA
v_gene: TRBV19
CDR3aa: CASSMGGSTNEKLFF
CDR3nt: TGTGCCAGTAGTATGGGGGGGAGCACAAATGAAAAACTGTTTTTT

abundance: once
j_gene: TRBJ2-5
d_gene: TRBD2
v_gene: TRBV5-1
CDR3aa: CASTPGGPEETQYF
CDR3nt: TGCGCCAGCACCCCGGGGGGGCCTGAGGAGACCCAGTACTTC

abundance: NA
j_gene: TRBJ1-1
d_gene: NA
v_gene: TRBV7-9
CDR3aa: CASSLQEVTEAFF
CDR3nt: TGTGCCAGCAGCTTACAGGAAGTGACTGAAGCTTTCTTT

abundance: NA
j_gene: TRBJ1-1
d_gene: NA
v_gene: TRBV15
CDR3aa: CATSRVANTEAFF
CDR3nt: TGTGCCACCAGCAGAGTGGCTAACACTGAAGCTTTCTTT

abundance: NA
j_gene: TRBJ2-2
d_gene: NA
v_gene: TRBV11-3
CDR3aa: CASSPLGGHDAGELFF
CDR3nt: TGTGCCAGCAGCCCGCTGGGGGGTCACGACGCCGGGGAGCTGTTTTTT

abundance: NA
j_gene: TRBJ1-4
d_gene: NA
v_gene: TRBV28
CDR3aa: CASRTGGTHEKLFF
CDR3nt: TGTGCCAGCAGGACCGGGGGGACACATGAAAAACTGTTTTTT

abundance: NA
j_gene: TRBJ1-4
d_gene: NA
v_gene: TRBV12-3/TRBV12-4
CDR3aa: CASSINEKLFF
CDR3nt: TGTGCCAGCAGCATCAATGAAAAACTGTTTTTT

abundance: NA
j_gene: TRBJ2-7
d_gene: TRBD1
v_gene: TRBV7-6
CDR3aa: CASGWTGGDEQYF
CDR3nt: TGTGCCAGCGGCTGGACAGGGGGGGACGAGCAGTACTTC

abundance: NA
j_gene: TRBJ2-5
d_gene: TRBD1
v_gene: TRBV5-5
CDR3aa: CASRLTPPGQGGETQYF
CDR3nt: TGTGCCAGCAGACTCACACCCCCGGGACAGGGAGGTGAGACCCAGTACTTC

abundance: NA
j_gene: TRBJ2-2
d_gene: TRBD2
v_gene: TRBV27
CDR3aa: CATSTWTSGTGELFF
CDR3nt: TGTGCCACCTCAACTTGGACTAGCGGCACCGGGGAGCTGTTTTTT

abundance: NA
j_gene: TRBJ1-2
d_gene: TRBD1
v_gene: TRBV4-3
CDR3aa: CASSQGTGTNYGYTF
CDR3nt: TGCGCCAGCAGCCAAGGGACAGGAACTAACTATGGCTACACCTTC